A selection of T cell receptor beta chains follows, all from one sample in a study of cytomegalovirus exposure and HLA in healthy donors. Some clones are missing from TCRdb's copy, which holds only in-frame ones; the method was immunoSEQ multiplex PCR. The sample consists of around 160,000 clones, around 77% of them appearing once. Input material: PBMCs. Every receptor here comes from a man aged 50-60 years in good health and CMV-seropositive. Both conserved end residues are trimmed from each CDR3.

J gene | V gene | CDR3 protein
TRBJ2-7 | TRBV13 | ASSLQGDSYEQY
TRBJ2-1 | TRBV28 | ASRPTTSAPYNEQF
TRBJ2-2 | TRBV7-2 | ASSSNSGTGGTGELF
TRBJ2-1 | TRBV7-3 | ASSLGGRGNEQF
TRBJ2-1 | TRBV5-4 | ASSLGSGVNEQF
TRBJ1-2 | TRBV5-1 | ASRPDRGGYT
TRBJ1-1 | TRBV6-5 | ASSYGQANTEAF
TRBJ2-1 | TRBV4-3 | ASSQQTGVFYNEQF
TRBJ1-3 | TRBV7-6 | ASSIMTGGISGNTIY
TRBJ2-5 | TRBV28 | ASSLKGGLQETQY
TRBJ2-1 | TRBV7-3 | ASSQQLGLAGGLF
TRBJ1-2 | TRBV6-5 | ASSAAGGNYGYT
TRBJ2-4 | TRBV2 | ASGGDRGGPQPKNIQY
TRBJ1-1 | TRBV19 | ASSMMEGQGGLAF
TRBJ1-2 | TRBV28 | ASSSYRGLGYT
TRBJ2-7 | TRBV4-3 | ASSPAARGGAYEQY
TRBJ2-3 | TRBV10-1 | ASSAGTGGEIDTQY
TRBJ1-6 | TRBV6-5 | ASSRTVNNSPLH
TRBJ2-5 | TRBV11-3 | ASSLGTGGVGQETQY
TRBJ1-6 | TRBV15 | ATSREGGRGSPLH
TRBJ2-5 | TRBV5-1 | ASSFGQGGGETQY
TRBJ1-1 | TRBV28 | ASSFSGGDTEAF
TRBJ2-3 | TRBV6-6 | ASSYSMDTQY
TRBJ1-2 | TRBV29-1 | SVVRGDGLST
TRBJ1-6 | TRBV13 | ASSLGTGTNNSPLH
TRBJ1-2 | TRBV6-1 | ASSGGTDYGYT
TRBJ2-7 | TRBV19 | ASSIGTSGSEQY
TRBJ2-5 | TRBV28 | ASSNLQRVQETQY
TRBJ1-5 | TRBV29-1 | SGGGGGQPQH
TRBJ1-1 | TRBV9 | ASSVSATGGITEAF
TRBJ1-6 | TRBV11-2 | ASSFRGQDPNSPLH
TRBJ2-3 | TRBV9 | ASSVAPLATSTDTQY
TRBJ1-1 | TRBV14 | ASSQVADGTEAF
TRBJ1-1 | TRBV7-2 | ASSLQGLGTEAF
TRBJ2-3 | TRBV5-1 | ASSYGTGGWDTQY
TRBJ2-5 | TRBV6-5 | ASTQQGFQETQY
TRBJ1-3 | TRBV5-1 | ASSQDTHPGNTIY
. | TRBV11-2 | ASSPGQAGEQY
TRBJ2-5 | TRBV5-8 | ASSLGRTSGGVIQETQY
TRBJ2-4 | TRBV5-6 | ASSLAGGGGLSKNIQY
TRBJ2-5 | TRBV18 | ASSPPNRIQETQY
TRBJ2-1 | TRBV9 | ASSVEGRGSPTYNEQF
TRBJ1-1 | TRBV6-6 | ASSLVLRGTEAF
TRBJ1-2 | TRBV5-4 | ASSERTGGFGVYGYT
TRBJ1-6 | TRBV4-1 | ASSQGLTASYNSPLH
TRBJ1-6 | TRBV28 | ASTTQAANYNSPLH
TRBJ1-2 | TRBV7-2 | ASSSMGGRYGYT
TRBJ2-7 | TRBV14 | ASSQDVVRRGVYEQY
TRBJ2-7 | TRBV7-8 | ASSPLANSYEQY
TRBJ1-1 | TRBV5-1 | ASSLTDRPGAEAF
TRBJ1-5 | TRBV11-2 | ASSQGGQGAYQPQH
TRBJ2-3 | TRBV4-1 | ASSQESENTQY
TRBJ2-3 | TRBV4-3 | ASSHHGGRTDTQY